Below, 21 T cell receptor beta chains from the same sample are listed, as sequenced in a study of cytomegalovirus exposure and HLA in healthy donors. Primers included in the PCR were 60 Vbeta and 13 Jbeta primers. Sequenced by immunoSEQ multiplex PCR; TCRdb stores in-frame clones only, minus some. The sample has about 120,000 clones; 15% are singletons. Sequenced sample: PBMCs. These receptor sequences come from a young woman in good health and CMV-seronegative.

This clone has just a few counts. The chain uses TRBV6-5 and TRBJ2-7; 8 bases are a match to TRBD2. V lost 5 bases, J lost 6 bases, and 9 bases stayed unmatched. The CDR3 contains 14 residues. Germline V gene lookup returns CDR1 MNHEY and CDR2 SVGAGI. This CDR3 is CASSEYGGGVEQYF. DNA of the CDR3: TGTGCCAGCAGTGAGTACGGGGGGGGTGTCGAGCAGTACTTC.

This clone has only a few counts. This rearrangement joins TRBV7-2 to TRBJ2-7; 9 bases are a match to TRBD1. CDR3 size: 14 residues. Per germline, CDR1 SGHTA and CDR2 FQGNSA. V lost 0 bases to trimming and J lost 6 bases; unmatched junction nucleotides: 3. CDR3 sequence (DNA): TGTGCCAGCAGCTTAGCCAACAGGGGGCCCGAGCAGTACTTC. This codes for CASSLANRGPEQYF.

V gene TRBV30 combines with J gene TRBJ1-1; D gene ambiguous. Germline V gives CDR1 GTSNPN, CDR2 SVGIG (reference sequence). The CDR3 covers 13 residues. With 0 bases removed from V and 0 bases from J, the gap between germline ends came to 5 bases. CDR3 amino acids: CAWSVGVNTEAFF. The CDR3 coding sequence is TGTGCCTGGAGTGTCGGAGTGAACACTGAAGCTTTCTTT.

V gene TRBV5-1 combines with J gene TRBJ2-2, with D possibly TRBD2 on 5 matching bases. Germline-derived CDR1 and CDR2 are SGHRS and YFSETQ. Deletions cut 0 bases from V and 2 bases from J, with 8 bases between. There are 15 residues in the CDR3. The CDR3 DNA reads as TGCGCCAGCAGCTTGGGAGGGAGAAACACCGGGGAGCTGTTTTTT. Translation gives CASSLGGRNTGELFF.

DNA for the CDR3: TGTGCCAGCAGCGTAGGGGGAGGAGTCGGTGGCTACACCTTC. Its translation is CASSVGGGVGGYTF. The chain employs TRBV9 and TRBJ1-2; D gene unclear. V was shortened by 0 bases and J by 7 bases, with 13 bases between the two germline ends. This CDR3 spans 14 amino acids. Germline V gene sequence: CDR1 SGDLS, CDR2 YYNGEE.

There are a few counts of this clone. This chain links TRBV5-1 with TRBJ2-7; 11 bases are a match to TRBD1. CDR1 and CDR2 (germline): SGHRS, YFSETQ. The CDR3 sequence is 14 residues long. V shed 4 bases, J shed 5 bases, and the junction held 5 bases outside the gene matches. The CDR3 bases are TGCGCCAGCAGCCTTGGACAGGGGGCCAACGAGCAGTACTTC. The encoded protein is CASSLGQGANEQYF.

The CDR3 DNA reads TGTGCCTGGAGTGCCGGGACAACGAACACTGAAGCTTTCTTT. It is translated as CAWSAGTTNTEAFF. The chain recombines TRBV30 with TRBJ1-1; possible D gene TRBD1, 6 bases. Germline V gene data show CDR1 as GTSNPN and CDR2 as SVGIG (reference sequence). Trimming pared 1 base from V and 1 base from J, leaving 10 bases between. The CDR3 contains 14 residues. Full variable domain (missing parts from reference TRBV30 and TRBJ1-1): SQTIHQWPATLVQPVGSPLSLECTVEGTSNPNLYWYRQAAGRGLQLLFYSVGIGQISSEVPQNLSASRPQDRQFILSSKKLLLSDSGFYLCAWSAGTTNTEAFFGQGTRLTVV.

The CDR3 region is CASSWDSTEQYF. The CDR3 DNA sequence: TGTGCCAGCAGCTGGGACTCCACCGAGCAGTACTTC. The chain employs TRBV5-6 and TRBJ2-7, with D possibly TRBD2 on 6 matching bases. Looked up from germline, CDR1 is SGHDT and CDR2 is YYEEEE. Trimming removed 3 bases at V and 6 bases at J, with 10 bases between. The length of the CDR3 is 12 residues.

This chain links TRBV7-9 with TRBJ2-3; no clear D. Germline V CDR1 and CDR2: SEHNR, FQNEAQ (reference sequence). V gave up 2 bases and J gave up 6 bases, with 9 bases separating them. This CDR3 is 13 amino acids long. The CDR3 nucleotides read TGTGCCAGCAGCTTACTAGTCTCGGATACGCAGTATTTT. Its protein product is CASSLLVSDTQYF. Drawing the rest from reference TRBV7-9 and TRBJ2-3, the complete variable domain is DTGVSQNPRHKITKRGQNVTFRCDPISEHNRLYWYRQTLGQGPEFLTYFQNEAQLEKSRLLSDRFSAERPKGSFSTLEIQRTEQGDSAMYLCASSLLVSDTQYFGPGTRLTVL.

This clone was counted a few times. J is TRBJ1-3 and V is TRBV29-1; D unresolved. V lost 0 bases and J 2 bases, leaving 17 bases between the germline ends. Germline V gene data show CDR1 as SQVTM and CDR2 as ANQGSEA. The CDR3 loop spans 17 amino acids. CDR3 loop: CSVEDESERETGNTIYF. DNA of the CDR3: TGCAGCGTTGAAGATGAGTCAGAGCGGGAAACTGGAAACACCATATATTTT.

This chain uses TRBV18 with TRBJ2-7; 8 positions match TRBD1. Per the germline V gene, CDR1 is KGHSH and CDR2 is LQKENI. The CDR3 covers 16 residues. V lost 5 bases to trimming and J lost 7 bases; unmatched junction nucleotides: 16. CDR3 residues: CASSYRAGGDVGEQYF. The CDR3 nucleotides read TGTGCCAGCTCATACAGGGCAGGGGGCGATGTGGGGGAGCAGTACTTC.

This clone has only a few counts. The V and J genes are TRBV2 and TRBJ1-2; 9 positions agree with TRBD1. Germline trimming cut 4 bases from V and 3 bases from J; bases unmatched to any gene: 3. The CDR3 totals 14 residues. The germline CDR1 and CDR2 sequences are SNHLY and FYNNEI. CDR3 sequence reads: CASSGGQGYYGYTF. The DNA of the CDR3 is TGTGCCAGCAGTGGGGGACAGGGATACTATGGCTACACCTTC.

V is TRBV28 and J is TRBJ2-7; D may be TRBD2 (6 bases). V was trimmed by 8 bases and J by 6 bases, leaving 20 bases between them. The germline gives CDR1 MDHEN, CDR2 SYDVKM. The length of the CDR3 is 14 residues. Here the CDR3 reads CASLPGARRSEQYF. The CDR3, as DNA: TGTGCCAGCCTCCCGGGAGCGCGGCGGAGCGAGCAGTACTTC.

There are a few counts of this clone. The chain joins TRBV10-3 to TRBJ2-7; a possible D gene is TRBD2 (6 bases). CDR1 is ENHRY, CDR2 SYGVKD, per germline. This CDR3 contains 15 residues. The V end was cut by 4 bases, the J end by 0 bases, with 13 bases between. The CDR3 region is CAISGGTTGSYEQYF. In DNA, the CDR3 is TGTGCCATCAGTGGCGGGACCACCGGCTCCTACGAGCAGTACTTC.

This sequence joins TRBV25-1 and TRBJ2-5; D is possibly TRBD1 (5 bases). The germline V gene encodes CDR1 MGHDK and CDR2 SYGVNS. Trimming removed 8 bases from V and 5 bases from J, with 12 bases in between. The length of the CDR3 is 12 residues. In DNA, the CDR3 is TGTGCCAGCGGAAGGGGCTTGGAGACCCAGTACTTC. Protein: CASGRGLETQYF.

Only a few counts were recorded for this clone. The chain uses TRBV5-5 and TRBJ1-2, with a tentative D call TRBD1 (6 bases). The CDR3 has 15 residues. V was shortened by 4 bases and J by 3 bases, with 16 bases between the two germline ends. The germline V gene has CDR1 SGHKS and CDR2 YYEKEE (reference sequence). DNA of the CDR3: TGTGCCAGCAGCCTGAGTGGGGGCGCAGACTATGGCTACACCTTC. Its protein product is CASSLSGGADYGYTF.

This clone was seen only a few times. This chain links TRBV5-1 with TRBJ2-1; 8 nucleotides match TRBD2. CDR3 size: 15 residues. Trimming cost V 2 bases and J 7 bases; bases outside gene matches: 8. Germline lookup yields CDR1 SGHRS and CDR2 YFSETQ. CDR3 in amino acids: CASSLTSGLQNEQFF. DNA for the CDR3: TGCGCCAGCAGCTTAACTAGCGGACTTCAGAATGAGCAGTTCTTC.

CDR3 nucleotides: TGTGCCAGTGGGACTGGGACCTACGAGCAGTACTTC. Protein product: CASGTGTYEQYF. This chain uses TRBV25-1 with TRBJ2-7, with TRBD2 as a possible D gene (6 bases). Germline CDR1 and CDR2: MGHDK and SYGVNS. The CDR3 consists of 12 residues. V was pared by 9 bases and J by 2 bases, with 11 bases between.

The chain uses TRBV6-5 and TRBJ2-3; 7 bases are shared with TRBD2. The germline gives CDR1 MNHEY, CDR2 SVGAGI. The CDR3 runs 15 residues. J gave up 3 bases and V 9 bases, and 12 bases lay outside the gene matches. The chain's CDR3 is CASRGGRGSTDTQYF. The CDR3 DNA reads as TGTGCCAGTCGGGGAGGGCGGGGTAGTACAGATACGCAGTATTTT.

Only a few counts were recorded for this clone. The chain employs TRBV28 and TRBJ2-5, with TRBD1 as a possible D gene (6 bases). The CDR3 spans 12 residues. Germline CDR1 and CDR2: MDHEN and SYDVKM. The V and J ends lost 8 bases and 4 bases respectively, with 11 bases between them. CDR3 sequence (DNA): TGTGCCAGCGCCGGACAGACAGAGACCCAGTACTTC. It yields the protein CASAGQTETQYF.

The DNA of the CDR3 is TGTGCCAGCAGGGGGGGACAGGCGATCCATGGCTACACCTTC. Its translation is CASRGGQAIHGYTF. The chain recombines TRBV28 with TRBJ1-2, with 8 bases lining up with TRBD1. The ends lost 6 bases at V and 6 bases at J; junction bases unmatched: 9. Germline V gene sequence: CDR1 MDHEN, CDR2 SYDVKM. This CDR3 is 14 amino acids long.